These 16 T cell receptor beta chains share one sample of origin, sequenced in a study of CD8+CD57+ T cells in acquired aplastic anemia. Before being chosen for sequencing, patients had shown CD8+CD57+ cell expansion by flow cytometry. For CDR3 and TCR beta VDJ profiling, genomic DNA was the template used. TCRdb processed the reads anew with MiXCR; each CDR3 protein has one entry. Here the sample spans 250,000 to 300,000 distinct CDR3 sequences, approximately 60% being singletons. The sequencing input was sorted CD4+, CD8+, or CD8+CD57+ T cells (not recorded which) from PBMCs. The receptors here all came from a human donor with aplastic anemia.

This clonotype was detected a few times. The gene calls are TRBV7-8 and TRBJ2-7; 8 bases map to TRBD1. This CDR3 has 15 amino acids. The trim removed 7 bases at V and 2 bases at J, leaving 10 bases unmatched. Per the germline V gene, CDR1 is SGHVS and CDR2 is FQNEAQ. CDR3 loop: CASTFASGGPYEQYF. The CDR3 region has the DNA TGTGCCAGCACCTTTGCGTCAGGGGGCCCCTACGAGCAGTACTTC. The whole variable domain, filled in from reference TRBV7-8 and TRBJ2-7, reads GAGVSQSPRYKVAKRGQDVALRCDPISGHVSLFWYQQALGQGPEFLTYFQNEAQLDKSGLPSDRFFAERPEGSVSTLKIQRTQQEDSAVYLCASTFASGGPYEQYFGPGTRLTVT.

This clonotype was counted a few times. CDR3 sequence (DNA): TGTGCCAGCAGTTTTACGGTAATGGACGAGCAGTACTTC. Its protein product is CASSFTVMDEQYF. V gene TRBV6-1 combines with J gene TRBJ2-7; unclear D gene. V lost 5 bases and J lost 5, with 13 bases in between. The germline V gene has CDR1 MNHNS and CDR2 SASEGT. The CDR3 runs to 13 residues.

The chain links TRBV7-9 to TRBJ2-7; 10 bases map to TRBD2. V trimming: 3 bases; J trimming: 6 bases; junction bases outside the gene matches: 5. The CDR3 covers 14 residues. Germline values: CDR1 SEHNR, CDR2 FQNEAQ (reference sequence). The CDR3 reads CASSFLAGDPEQYF. CDR3 DNA: TGTGCCAGCAGCTTCCTAGCGGGAGACCCCGAGCAGTACTTC.

The rearrangement joins TRBV12-3 or TRBV12-4 to TRBJ2-3; 8 bases fit TRBD1. This CDR3 is 17 amino acids long. V was pared by 0 bases and J by 3 bases, with 8 bases of the junction left unmatched. The CDR3 coding sequence is TGTGCCAGCAGTTTAGCAGGGGGACAGGCCGTAACAGATACGCAGTATTTT. Its protein product is CASSLAGGQAVTDTQYF.

The V and J genes are TRBV2 and TRBJ2-2; unclear D gene. Germline CDR1 reads SNHLY; CDR2 reads FYNNEI. The CDR3 extends over 13 amino acids. V gave up 1 base and J gave up 5 bases, with 5 bases separating them. The DNA of the CDR3 is TGTGCCAGCAGTGAAGTAAGGACCGGGGAGCTGTTTTTT. Protein: CASSEVRTGELFF.

The chain joins TRBV3-1 to TRBJ2-3, with 9 bases lining up with TRBD1. V gave up 3 bases and J gave up 11 bases; unmatched junction bases: 6. The CDR3 contains 13 residues. In germline, CDR1 is LGHDT, CDR2 YNNKEL (reference sequence). Here the CDR3 reads CASSHLGQGEQYF. For the CDR3, the DNA is TGTGCCAGCAGCCACCTGGGACAGGGTGAGCAGTATTTT.

The J gene is TRBJ1-5, the V gene TRBV10-3; TRBD1 aligns across 7 bases. CDR3 length equals 13 residues. Germline V gene data show CDR1 as ENHRY and CDR2 as SYGVKD. After removal of 11 bases from V and 4 bases from J, the junction contained 8 bases not matched to a gene. The CDR3 protein is CAAQGGANQPQHF. The CDR3 DNA is TGTGCCGCTCAGGGGGGAGCGAATCAGCCCCAGCATTTT.

The rearrangement joins TRBV12-3 or TRBV12-4 to TRBJ2-7; TRBD2 matches 12 bases. V lost 5 bases and J lost 3; bases outside the gene matches: 5. This CDR3 spans 15 amino acids. The CDR3 is CASSRTSGTFYEQYF. DNA for the CDR3: TGTGCCAGCAGTCGGACTAGCGGGACTTTCTACGAGCAGTACTTC.

The chain has TRBV20-1 and TRBJ2-7; D may be TRBD2 (5 bases). The CDR3 runs to 13 residues. From germline, CDR1 is DFQATT and CDR2 SNEGSKA (reference sequence). The V end was cut by 5 bases, the J end by 7 bases, with 18 bases between. CDR3 protein: CSAPPGFTREQYF. CDR3 coding DNA: TGCAGTGCTCCGCCGGGGTTCACTCGGGAGCAGTACTTC.

This clonotype was observed a few times. V gene TRBV7-6 combines with J gene TRBJ2-2, with D maybe TRBD2 (7 bases). The CDR3 has 16 amino acids. V was shortened by 2 bases and J by 6 bases, with 16 bases between the two germline ends. Germline V gene sequence: CDR1 SGHVS, CDR2 FNYEAQ. This CDR3 is CASSLTSGGVSGELFF. The CDR3 DNA follows: TGTGCCAGCAGCTTAACTTCGGGGGGCGTGTCCGGGGAGCTGTTTTTT.

The chain links TRBV6-1 to TRBJ1-1; maybe TRBD1 (5 bases). V was clipped by 4 bases and J by 4 bases, with 10 bases between them. Germline V gene lookup returns CDR1 MNHNS and CDR2 SASEGT. The CDR3 has 13 amino acids. The CDR3 reads CASSGLTVTEAFF. CDR3 DNA: TGTGCCAGCAGTGGGTTGACAGTCACTGAAGCTTTCTTT.

This clonotype came up a few times. The chain links TRBV2 to TRBJ2-7; weak D call: TRBD1 (6 bases). The CDR3 has 14 residues. With 7 bases removed from V and 2 bases from J, the gap between germline ends came to 15 bases. Germline values: CDR1 SNHLY, CDR2 FYNNEI. Here the CDR3 reads CASTRDGTTYEQYF. The CDR3 DNA is TGTGCCAGCACGAGGGACGGGACAACCTACGAGCAGTACTTC.

The sample holds one count of this clonotype. This clone may be a read error of a much larger clone one base away. The CDR3 nucleotides are TGTGCCAGCAGCTTAGATACGCAGGGAGCAGATACGCAGTATTTT. Amino acids: CASSLDTQGADTQYF. The chain links TRBV4-2 to TRBJ2-3; D may correspond to TRBD1 or TRBD2 (5 bases each). Between the trimmed V and J ends, which lost 5 bases and 4 bases, there was a span of 16 bases. The CDR3 contains 15 residues. The V gene's germline CDR1 is LGHNA and CDR2 YNFKEQ.

This chain links TRBV12-3 or TRBV12-4 with TRBJ1-3; the D is unclear. This CDR3 contains 14 residues. The V and J ends lost 5 bases and 7 bases respectively, with 15 bases between them. CDR3 protein: CASSDQAPSNTIYF. The CDR3 DNA reads TGTGCCAGCAGTGATCAGGCTCCCTCCAACACCATATATTTT.

The V gene is TRBV15, the J gene TRBJ1-2, with TRBD1 matching 8 bases. Germline V lookup: CDR1 LNHNV, CDR2 YYDKDF (reference sequence). The CDR3 covers 17 residues. The ends lost 1 base at V and 6 bases at J; junction bases unmatched: 13. CDR3 DNA sequence: TGTGCCACCAGCAGAGCAGATTTTGGGCAGGGGGCTAATGGCTACACCTTC. Its protein product is CATSRADFGQGANGYTF.

This clonotype was found a few times. This rearrangement joins TRBV2 to TRBJ2-1; 7 bases fit TRBD1. Trimming removed 5 bases from V and 2 bases from J; junction bases left unmatched: 3. The CDR3 runs to 14 residues. Germline CDR1 and CDR2: SNHLY and FYNNEI. The chain's CDR3 is CASSSDRAYNEQFF. The CDR3, as DNA: TGTGCCAGCAGTTCCGACAGGGCCTACAATGAGCAGTTCTTC.